The 8 T cell receptor beta chains listed next were all sequenced from one sample in a study of blood T cells in healthy people across ages. A sample-barcoded 5' primer and a J-beta primer mix were used in a second PCR of about 7 to 12 cycles. TCRdb redid the calling of the 5' RACE reads with MiXCR, one entry per CDR3 protein. The sample lists under 800,000 distinct CDR3 sequences, roughly 41% seen once, with 20% to 25% in the top ten. Sequenced input: blood. Receptors were obtained from a woman aged 55-70 years in good health.

This sequence joins TRBV20-1 and TRBJ2-3, with 8 bases aligning to TRBD2. Germline CDR1 DFQATT, CDR2 SNEGSKA (reference sequence). Trimming at V came to 4 bases and at J to 6 bases, leaving 9 bases not matched to a gene. The CDR3 is 14 residues long. The CDR3 loop reads CSAKFGGEVDTQYF. Here the CDR3 DNA reads TGCAGTGCTAAATTCGGGGGGGAAGTTGATACGCAGTATTTT.

The genes are TRBV20-1 and TRBJ2-5, with D perhaps TRBD1 or TRBD2 (6 bases each). The closer fit of TRBJ2-7 to the DNA end suggests the J call may be wrong. Germline loops: CDR1 DFQATT, CDR2 SNEGSKA (reference sequence). This CDR3 is built from 15 residues. Written as DNA, the CDR3 is TGCAGTGCTAGAAGCTCCGCGGGACAATTCTACGAGCAGTACTTC. Its translation: CSARSSAGQFYEQYF.

This clonotype was observed at least ten times. V gene TRBV7-8 combines with J gene TRBJ2-3, with D perhaps assigned TRBD1 or TRBD2 (5 bases each). The CDR3 contains 16 residues. The ends were cut back, 1 base at V and 4 bases at J, with 15 bases in the middle. From germline, CDR1 is SGHVS and CDR2 FQNEAQ. The CDR3 region has the DNA TGTGCCAGCAGCTTAGGGGGACGAGGGACGGCAGATACGCAGTATTTT. Amino acid sequence: CASSLGGRGTADTQYF.

V and J are TRBV5-1 and TRBJ1-1, with 7 positions matching TRBD1. Germline V gene sequence: CDR1 SGHRS, CDR2 YFSETQ. The trim removed 4 bases at V and 1 base at J, leaving 7 bases unmatched. The CDR3 totals 15 residues. The CDR3 sequence is CASSIQGPENTEAFF. CDR3 bases: TGCGCCAGCAGCATACAGGGGCCAGAGAACACTGAAGCTTTCTTT. The full variable domain, completed using reference TRBV5-1 and TRBJ1-1, is KAGVTQTPRYLIKTRGQQVTLSCSPISGHRSVSWYQQTPGQGLQFLFEYFSETQRNKGNFPGRFSGRQFSNSRSEMNVSTLELGDSALYLCASSIQGPENTEAFFGQGTRLTVV.

The V gene is TRBV6-5, the J gene TRBJ2-3; the match to TRBD2 covers 7 bases. The V segment lost 2 bases and the J segment 5 bases; nucleotides outside the gene matches: 4. There are 14 residues in the CDR3. Per the germline V gene, CDR1 is MNHEY and CDR2 is SVGAGI. CDR3 nucleotide sequence: TGTGCCAGCAGTTACAGAGGGGAGGGAGATACGCAGTATTTT. The encoded protein is CASSYRGEGDTQYF.

Note on this clonotype: Its ends do not fully match the called genes, so a read error is possible. V gene TRBV20-1 combines with J gene TRBJ2-1, with TRBD2 identical over 15 bases. Germline CDR1 and CDR2: DFQATT and SNEGSKA (reference sequence). The CDR3 length is 20 residues. Here the CDR3 reads CSALPFWTSGGASSHNEQFF. CDR3 DNA sequence: TGCAGTGCCCTTCCATTCTGGACTAGCGGGGGGGCCAGCTCCCACAATGAGCAGTTCTTC.

The CDR3 loop reads CATGGGYEQYF. The CDR3 DNA sequence: TGTGCCACCGGCGGGGGCTACGAGCAGTACTTC. The chain uses TRBV6-5 and TRBJ2-7; 7 nucleotides match TRBD2. V trimming: 10 bases; J trimming: 3 bases; junction bases outside the gene matches: 3. The CDR3 contains 11 residues. The germline gives CDR1 MNHEY, CDR2 SVGAGI.

This rearrangement joins TRBV7-9 to TRBJ2-7, with D possibly TRBD1 on 7 matching bases. Trimming took off 10 bases at V and 5 bases at J, with 12 bases between the two ends. CDR3 length: 11 residues. CDR1 is SEHNR and CDR2 is FQNEAQ in the germline V gene (reference sequence). CDR3 protein: CATARGDEQYF. In nucleotides, the CDR3 is TGTGCCACCGCCAGGGGGGACGAGCAGTACTTC.